The sequence of this TCR beta chain was determined in a study of graft-versus-host responses after intestinal transplantation. Turning to this clone: Its target is unknown.

The ends were cut back, 0 bases at V and 2 bases at J, with 6 bases in the middle. CDR3 size: 13 residues. Germline V gives CDR1 SGDLS, CDR2 YYNGEE. Using immunoSEQ multiplex PCR, the repertoire was profiled, and TCRdb retains in-frame clones only, with some absent. The sample lists about 41,000 clones, approximately 95% occurring once. Study observations and caveats: Allografts of one patient group, those with graft-donor T cell macrochimerism, had high graft-versus-host to host-versus-graft clonal ratios.

The TCR originated in a human donor who was the organ donor for an intestinal transplant. The sample was unstimulated CD8+ T cells sorted from spleen or lymph node cells, taken before transplant. The chain is built from TRBV9 and TRBJ2-7, with D unresolved. CDR3 nucleotide sequence: TGTGCCAGCAGCGTAGGCAGTACCTACGAGCAGTACTTC. Its translation is CASSVGSTYEQYF. Full variable domain (rest looked up from reference TRBV9 and TRBJ2-7): DSGVTQTPKHLITATGQRVTLRCSPRSGDLSVYWYQQSLDQGLQFLIQYYNGEERAKGNILERFSAQQFPDLHSELNLSSLELGDSALYFCASSVGSTYEQYFGPGTRLTVT.